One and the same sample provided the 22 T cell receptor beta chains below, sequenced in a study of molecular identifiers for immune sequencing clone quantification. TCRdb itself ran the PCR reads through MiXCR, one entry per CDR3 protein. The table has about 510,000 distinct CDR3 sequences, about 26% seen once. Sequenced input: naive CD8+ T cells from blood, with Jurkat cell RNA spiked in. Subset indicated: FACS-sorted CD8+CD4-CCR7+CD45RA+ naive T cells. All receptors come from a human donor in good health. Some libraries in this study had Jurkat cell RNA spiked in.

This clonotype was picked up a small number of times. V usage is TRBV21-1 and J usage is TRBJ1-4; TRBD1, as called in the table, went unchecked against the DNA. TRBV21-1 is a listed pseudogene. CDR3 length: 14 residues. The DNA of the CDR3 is TGTGCCAGCAGCAAACCCCCGAATAATGAAAAACTGTTTTTT. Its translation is CASSKPPNNEKLFF.

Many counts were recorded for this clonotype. CDR3 amino acids: CASSPLWDSRSYEQYF. The CDR3 DNA reads as TGTGCCAGCAGTCCCCTCTGGGACAGCCGCTCCTACGAGCAGTACTTC. This sequence joins TRBV28 and TRBJ2-7, with 7 bases lining up with TRBD1. V was pared by 5 bases and J by 0 bases, with 10 bases of the junction left unmatched. This CDR3 has 16 residues. CDR1 and CDR2 from the germline V gene are MDHEN and SYDVKM.

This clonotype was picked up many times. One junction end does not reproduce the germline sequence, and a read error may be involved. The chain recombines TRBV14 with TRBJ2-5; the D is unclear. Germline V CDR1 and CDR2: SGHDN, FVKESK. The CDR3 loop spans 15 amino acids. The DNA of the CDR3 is TGTGCCAGCAGTCAAGAAACAACGTACCAAGAGACCCAGTACTTC. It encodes CASSQETTYQETQYF.

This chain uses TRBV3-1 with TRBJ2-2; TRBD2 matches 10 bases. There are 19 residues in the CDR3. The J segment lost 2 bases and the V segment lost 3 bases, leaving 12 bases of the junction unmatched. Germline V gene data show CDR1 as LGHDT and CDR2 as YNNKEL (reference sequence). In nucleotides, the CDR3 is TGTGCCAGCAGCCAGCCCCCAGCAACTAGCGGGACCAACACCGGGGAGCTGTTTTTT. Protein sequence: CASSQPPATSGTNTGELFF.

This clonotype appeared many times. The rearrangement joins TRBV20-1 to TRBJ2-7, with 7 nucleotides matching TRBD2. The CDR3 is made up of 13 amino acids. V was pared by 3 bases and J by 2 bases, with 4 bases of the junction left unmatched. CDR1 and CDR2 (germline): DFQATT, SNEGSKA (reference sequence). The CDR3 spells CSASGRITYEQYF. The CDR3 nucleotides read TGCAGTGCTAGCGGGAGGATCACCTACGAGCAGTACTTC.

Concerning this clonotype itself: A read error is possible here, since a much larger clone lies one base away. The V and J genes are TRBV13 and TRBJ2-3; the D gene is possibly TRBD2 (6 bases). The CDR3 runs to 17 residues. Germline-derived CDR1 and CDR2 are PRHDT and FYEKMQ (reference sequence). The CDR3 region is CAGSLGPPGTDTDTQYF. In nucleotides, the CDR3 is TGTGCCGGCAGCTTAGGGCCACCCGGGACTGACACAGATACGCAGTATTTT.

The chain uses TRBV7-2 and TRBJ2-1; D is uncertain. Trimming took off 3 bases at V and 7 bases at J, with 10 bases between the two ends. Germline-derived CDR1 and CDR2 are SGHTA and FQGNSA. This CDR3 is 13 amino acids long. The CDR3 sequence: CASSFLGGNEQFF. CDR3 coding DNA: TGTGCCAGCAGCTTTCTAGGTGGGAATGAGCAGTTCTTC.

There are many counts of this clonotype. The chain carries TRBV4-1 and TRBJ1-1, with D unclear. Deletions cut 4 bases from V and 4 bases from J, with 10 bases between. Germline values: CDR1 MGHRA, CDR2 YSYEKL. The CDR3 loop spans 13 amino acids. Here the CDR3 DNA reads TGCGCCAGCAGCCCCCGGGGATCCACTGAAGCTTTCTTT. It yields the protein CASSPRGSTEAFF.

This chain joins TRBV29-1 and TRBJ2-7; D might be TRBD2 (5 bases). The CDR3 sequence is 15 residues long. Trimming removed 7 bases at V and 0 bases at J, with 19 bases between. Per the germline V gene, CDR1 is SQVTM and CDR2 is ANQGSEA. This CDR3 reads CSASDPAEGSYEQYF. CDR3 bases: TGCAGCGCCTCCGACCCCGCAGAGGGCTCCTACGAGCAGTACTTC.

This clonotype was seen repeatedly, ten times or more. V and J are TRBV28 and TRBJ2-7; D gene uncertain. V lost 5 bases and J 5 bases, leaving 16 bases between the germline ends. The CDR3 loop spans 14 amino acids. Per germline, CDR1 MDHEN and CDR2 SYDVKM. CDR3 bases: TGTGCCAGCAGTGTCCAAGGAGTATACGACGAGCAGTACTTC. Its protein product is CASSVQGVYDEQYF. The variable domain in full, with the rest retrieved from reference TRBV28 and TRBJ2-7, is DVKVTQSSRYLVKRTGEKVFLECVQDMDHENMFWYRQDPGLGLRLIYFSYDVKMKEKGDIPEGYSVSREKKERFSLILESASTNQTSMYLCASSVQGVYDEQYFGPGTRLTVT.

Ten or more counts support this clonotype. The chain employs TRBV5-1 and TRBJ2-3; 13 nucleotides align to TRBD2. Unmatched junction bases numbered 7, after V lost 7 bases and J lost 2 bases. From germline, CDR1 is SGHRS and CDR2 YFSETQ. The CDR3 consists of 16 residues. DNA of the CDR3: TGCGCCAGCGGGCTGGGGACTAGCGGGGCCACAGATACGCAGTATTTT. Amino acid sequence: CASGLGTSGATDTQYF.

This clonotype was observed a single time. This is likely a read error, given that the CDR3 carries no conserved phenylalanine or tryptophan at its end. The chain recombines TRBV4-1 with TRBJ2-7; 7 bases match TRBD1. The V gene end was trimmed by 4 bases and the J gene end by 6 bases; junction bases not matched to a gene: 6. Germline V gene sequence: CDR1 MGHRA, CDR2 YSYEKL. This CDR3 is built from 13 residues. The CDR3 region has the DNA TGCGCCAGCAGCCTTACGAGGGACAGCGAGCAGTACCTC. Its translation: CASSLTRDSEQYL.

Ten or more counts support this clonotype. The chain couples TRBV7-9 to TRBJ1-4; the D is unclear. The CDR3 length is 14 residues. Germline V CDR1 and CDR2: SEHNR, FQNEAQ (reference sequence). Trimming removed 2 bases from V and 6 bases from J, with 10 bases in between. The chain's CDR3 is CASSLSPGDEKLFF. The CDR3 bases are TGTGCCAGCAGCTTATCACCTGGGGATGAAAAACTGTTTTTT.

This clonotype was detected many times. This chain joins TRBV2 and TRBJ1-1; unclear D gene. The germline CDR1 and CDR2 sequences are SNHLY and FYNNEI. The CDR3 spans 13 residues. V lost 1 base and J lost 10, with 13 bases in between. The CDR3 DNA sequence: TGTGCCAGCAGTGAAGGGGGTTATTCCAGAGCTTTCTTT. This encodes CASSEGGYSRAFF.

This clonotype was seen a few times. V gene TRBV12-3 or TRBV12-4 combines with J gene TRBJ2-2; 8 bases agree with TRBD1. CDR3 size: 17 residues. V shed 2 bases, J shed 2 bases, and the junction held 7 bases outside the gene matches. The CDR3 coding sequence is TGTGCCAGCAGTTTATTCTATGGACAGGGTAACACCGGGGAGCTGTTTTTT. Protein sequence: CASSLFYGQGNTGELFF.

The CDR3 DNA sequence: TGTGCCACCAGCAGACCGAAAACCTCCTCTGGGGCCAACGTCCTGACTTTC. Amino acids: CATSRPKTSSGANVLTF. The V call is TRBV15, the J call TRBJ2-6; D is ambiguous. Trimming pared 2 bases from V and 0 bases from J, leaving 11 bases between. This CDR3 comprises 17 residues. Germline CDR1 and CDR2: LNHNV and YYDKDF (reference sequence).

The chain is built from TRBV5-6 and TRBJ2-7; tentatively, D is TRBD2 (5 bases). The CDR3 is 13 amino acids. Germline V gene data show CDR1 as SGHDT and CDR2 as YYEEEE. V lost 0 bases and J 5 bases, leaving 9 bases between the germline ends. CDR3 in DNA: TGTGCCAGCAGCTTGGGGGAGCTTGACGAGCAGTACTTC. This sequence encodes CASSLGELDEQYF.

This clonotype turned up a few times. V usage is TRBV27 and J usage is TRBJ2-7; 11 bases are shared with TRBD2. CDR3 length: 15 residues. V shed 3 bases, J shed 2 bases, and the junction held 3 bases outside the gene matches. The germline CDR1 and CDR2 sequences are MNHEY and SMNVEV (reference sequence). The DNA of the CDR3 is TGTGCCAGCAGTTTTTCGACTAGCGGGGCCTACGAGCAGTACTTC. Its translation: CASSFSTSGAYEQYF.

In DNA form, the CDR3 reads TGTGCCAGCAGTTTCCTGACTAACGGGCAGTTCTTC. Translated: CASSFLTNGQFF. The rearrangement uses TRBV6-6 and TRBJ2-1; maybe TRBD2 (5 bases). The V gene's germline CDR1 is MNHNY and CDR2 SVGAGI (reference sequence). The CDR3 is 12 residues long. Trimming removed 4 bases from V and 12 bases from J, with 13 bases in between.

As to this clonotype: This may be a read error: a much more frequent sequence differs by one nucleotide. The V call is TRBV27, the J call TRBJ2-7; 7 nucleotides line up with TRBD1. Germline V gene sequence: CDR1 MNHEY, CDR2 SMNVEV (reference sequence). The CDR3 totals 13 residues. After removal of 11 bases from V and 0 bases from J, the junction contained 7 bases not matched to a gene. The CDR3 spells CARTGTASYEQYF. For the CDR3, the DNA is TGTGCCCGCACCGGGACAGCCTCCTACGAGCAGTACTTC.

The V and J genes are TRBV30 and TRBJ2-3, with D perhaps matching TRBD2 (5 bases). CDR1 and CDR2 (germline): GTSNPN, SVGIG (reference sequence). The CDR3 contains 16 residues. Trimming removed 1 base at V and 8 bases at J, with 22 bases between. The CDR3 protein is CAWSAGRWTPTGTQYF. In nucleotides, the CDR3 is TGTGCCTGGAGTGCGGGCCGGTGGACTCCCACCGGTACGCAGTATTTT.

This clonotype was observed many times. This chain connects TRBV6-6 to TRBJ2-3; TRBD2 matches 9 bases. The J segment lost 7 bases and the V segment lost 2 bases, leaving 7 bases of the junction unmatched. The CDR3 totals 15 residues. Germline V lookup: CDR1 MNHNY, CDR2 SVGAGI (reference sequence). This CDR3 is CASSYPQRGDNTQYF. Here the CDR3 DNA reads TGTGCCAGCAGTTACCCCCAGCGGGGGGATAATACGCAGTATTTT.